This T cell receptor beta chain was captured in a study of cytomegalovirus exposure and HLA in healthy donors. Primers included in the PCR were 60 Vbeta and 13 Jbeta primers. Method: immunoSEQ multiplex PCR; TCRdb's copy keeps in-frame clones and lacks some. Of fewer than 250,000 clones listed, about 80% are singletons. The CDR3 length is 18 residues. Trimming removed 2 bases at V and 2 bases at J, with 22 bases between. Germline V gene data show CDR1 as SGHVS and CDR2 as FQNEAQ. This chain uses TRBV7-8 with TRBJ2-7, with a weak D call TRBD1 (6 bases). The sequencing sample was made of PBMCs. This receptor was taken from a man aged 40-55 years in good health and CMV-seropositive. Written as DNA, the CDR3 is TGTGCCAGCAGCTTAAGGTTCAGCGTGCAGGGGTCAACCTACGAGCAGTACTTC. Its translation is CASSLRFSVQGSTYEQYF.